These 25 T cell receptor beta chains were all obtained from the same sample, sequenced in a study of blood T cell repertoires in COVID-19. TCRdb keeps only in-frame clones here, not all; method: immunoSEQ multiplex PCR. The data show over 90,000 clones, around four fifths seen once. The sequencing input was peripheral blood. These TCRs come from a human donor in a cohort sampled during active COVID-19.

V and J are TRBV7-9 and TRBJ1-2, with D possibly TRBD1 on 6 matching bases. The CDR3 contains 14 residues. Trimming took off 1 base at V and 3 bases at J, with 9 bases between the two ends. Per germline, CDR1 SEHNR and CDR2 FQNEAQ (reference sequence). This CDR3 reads CASSLGAGDYGYTF. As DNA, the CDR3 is TGTGCCAGCAGCTTAGGGGCAGGGGACTATGGCTACACCTTC.

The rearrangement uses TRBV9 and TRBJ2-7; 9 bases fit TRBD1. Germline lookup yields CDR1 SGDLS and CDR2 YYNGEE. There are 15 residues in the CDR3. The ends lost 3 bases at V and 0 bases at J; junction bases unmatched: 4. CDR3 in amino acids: CASSGGQGSSYEQYF. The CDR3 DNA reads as TGTGCCAGCAGCGGGGGACAGGGCAGCTCCTACGAGCAGTACTTC.

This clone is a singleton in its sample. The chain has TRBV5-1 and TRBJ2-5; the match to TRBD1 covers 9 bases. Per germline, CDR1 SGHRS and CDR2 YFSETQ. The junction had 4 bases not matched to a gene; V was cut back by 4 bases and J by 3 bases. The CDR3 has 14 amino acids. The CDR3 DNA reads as TGCGCCAGCAGCGCCCGACAGGGGGAAGAGACCCAGTACTTC. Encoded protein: CASSARQGEETQYF.

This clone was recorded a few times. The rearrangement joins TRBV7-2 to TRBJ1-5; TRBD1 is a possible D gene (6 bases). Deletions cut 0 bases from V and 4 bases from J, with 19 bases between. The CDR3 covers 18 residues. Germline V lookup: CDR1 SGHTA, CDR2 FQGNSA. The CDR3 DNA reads TGTGCCAGCAGCTTAGCTCTGGGATTCCTAGGACAGAATCAGCCCCAGCATTTT. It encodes CASSLALGFLGQNQPQHF.

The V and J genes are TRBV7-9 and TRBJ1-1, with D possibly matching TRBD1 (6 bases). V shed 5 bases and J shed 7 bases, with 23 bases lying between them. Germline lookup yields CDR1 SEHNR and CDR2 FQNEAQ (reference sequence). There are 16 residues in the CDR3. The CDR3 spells CASSPREGRGSDEAFF. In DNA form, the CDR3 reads TGTGCCAGCAGCCCACGGGAGGGCAGGGGCTCTGATGAAGCTTTCTTT.

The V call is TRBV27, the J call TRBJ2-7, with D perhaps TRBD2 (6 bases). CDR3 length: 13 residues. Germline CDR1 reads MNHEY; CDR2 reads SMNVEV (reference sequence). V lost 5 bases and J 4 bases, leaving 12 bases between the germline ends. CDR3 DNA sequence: TGTGCCAGCAGTCGAAACCGGGAGTACGAGCAGTACTTC. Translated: CASSRNREYEQYF.

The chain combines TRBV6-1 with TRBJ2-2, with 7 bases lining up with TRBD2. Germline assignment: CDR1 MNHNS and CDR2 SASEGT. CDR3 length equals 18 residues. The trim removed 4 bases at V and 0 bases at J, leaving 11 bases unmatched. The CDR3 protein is CASSGRKSGATNTGELFF. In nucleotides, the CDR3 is TGTGCCAGCAGTGGTCGAAAAAGCGGGGCCACGAACACCGGGGAGCTGTTTTTT.

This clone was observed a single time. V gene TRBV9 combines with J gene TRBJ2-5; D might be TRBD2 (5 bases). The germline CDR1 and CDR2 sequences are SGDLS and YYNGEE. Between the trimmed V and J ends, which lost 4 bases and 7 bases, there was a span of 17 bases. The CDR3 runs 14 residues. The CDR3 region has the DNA TGTGCCAGCAGCAAAAGGCCGGACTCGGGGACCCAGTACTTC. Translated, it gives CASSKRPDSGTQYF.

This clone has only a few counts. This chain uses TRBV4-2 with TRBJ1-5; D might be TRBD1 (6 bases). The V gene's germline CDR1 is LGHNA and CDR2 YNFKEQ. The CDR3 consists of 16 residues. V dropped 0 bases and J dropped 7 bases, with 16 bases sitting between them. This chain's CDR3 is CASSQDPQGRGQPQHF. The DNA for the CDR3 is TGTGCCAGCAGCCAAGATCCCCAGGGGCGCGGGCAGCCCCAGCATTTT.

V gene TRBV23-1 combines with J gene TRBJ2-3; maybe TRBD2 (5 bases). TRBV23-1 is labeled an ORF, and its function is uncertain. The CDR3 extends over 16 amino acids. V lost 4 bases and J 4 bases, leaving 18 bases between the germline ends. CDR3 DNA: TGCGCCAGCAGTCCTCGAGCGCGGGTCACTCCAGATACGCAGTATTTT. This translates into CASSPRARVTPDTQYF.

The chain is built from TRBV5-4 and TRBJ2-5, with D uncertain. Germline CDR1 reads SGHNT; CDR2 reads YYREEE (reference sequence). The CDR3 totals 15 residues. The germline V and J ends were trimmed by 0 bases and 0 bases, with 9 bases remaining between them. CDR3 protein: CASSLVLYNQETQYF. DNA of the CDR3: TGTGCCAGCAGCTTGGTCCTGTACAACCAAGAGACCCAGTACTTC.

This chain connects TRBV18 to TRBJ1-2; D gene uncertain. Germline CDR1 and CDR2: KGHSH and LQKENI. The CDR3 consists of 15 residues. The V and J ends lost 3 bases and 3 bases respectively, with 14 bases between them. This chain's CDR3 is CASSPRRARDYGYTF. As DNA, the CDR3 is TGTGCCAGCTCACCTCGGAGGGCCCGAGACTATGGCTACACCTTC.

The CDR3: CASSWARTNTGELFF. For the CDR3, the DNA is TGTGCCAGCAGTTGGGCCAGAACCAACACCGGGGAGCTGTTTTTT. V usage is TRBV27 and J usage is TRBJ2-2; D call uncertain. Trimming took off 4 bases at V and 2 bases at J, with 11 bases between the two ends. The CDR3 consists of 15 residues. The germline V gene has CDR1 MNHEY and CDR2 SMNVEV (reference sequence).

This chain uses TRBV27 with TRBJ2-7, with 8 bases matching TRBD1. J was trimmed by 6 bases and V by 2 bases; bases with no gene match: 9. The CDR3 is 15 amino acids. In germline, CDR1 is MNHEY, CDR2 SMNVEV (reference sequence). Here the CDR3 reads CASSLQGARVGEQYF. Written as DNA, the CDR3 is TGTGCCAGCAGTTTACAGGGGGCGAGGGTAGGCGAGCAGTACTTC.

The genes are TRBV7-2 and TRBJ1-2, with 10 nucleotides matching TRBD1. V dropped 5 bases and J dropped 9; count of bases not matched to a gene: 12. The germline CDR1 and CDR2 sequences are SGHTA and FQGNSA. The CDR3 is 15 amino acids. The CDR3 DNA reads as TGTGCCAGCAGCCTACACCCTGGACAGGGGGGAAGCTACACCTTC. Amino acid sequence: CASSLHPGQGGSYTF.

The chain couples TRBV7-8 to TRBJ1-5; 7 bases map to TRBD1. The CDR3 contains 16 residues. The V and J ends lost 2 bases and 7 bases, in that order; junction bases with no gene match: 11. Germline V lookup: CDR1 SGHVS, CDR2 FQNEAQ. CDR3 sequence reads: CASSLSNRGVGQPQHF. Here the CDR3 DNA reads TGTGCCAGCAGCTTATCGAACAGGGGAGTTGGGCAGCCCCAGCATTTT.

The CDR3 DNA reads as TGTGCCAGCAGCCAAGTAAAGGGGAGGTACTATGGCTACACCTTC. Its translation: CASSQVKGRYYGYTF. The chain links TRBV3-1 (or the pseudogene TRBV3-2) to TRBJ1-2; TRBD1 is a possible D gene (5 bases). Trimming stripped 1 base from V and 3 bases from J, with 12 bases between. The CDR3 runs 15 residues. Germline CDR1 is LGHDT and CDR2 is YNNKEL (reference sequence).

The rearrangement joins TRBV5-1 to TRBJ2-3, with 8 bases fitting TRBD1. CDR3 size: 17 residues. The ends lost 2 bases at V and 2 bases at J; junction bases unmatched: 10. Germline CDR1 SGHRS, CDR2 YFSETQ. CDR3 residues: CASSFFGQGANTDTQYF. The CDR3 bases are TGCGCCAGCAGCTTTTTCGGTCAGGGGGCGAACACAGATACGCAGTATTTT.

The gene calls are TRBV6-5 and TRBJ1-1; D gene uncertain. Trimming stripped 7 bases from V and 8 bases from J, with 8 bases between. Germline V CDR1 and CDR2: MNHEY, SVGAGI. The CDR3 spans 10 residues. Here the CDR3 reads CASTGPEAFF. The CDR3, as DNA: TGTGCCAGCACGGGTCCAGAAGCTTTCTTT.

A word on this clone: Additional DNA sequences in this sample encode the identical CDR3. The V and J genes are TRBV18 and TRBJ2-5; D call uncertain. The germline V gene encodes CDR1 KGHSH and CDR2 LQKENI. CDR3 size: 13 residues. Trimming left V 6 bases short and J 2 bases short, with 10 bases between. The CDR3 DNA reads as TGTGCCAGCTCCCCCGGTCTGCAAGAGACCCAGTACTTC. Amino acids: CASSPGLQETQYF.

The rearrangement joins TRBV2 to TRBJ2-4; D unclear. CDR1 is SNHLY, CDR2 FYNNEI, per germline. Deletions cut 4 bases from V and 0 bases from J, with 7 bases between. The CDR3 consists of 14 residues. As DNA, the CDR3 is TGTGCCAGCAGTGGTGATAGAGCCAAAAACATTCAGTACTTC. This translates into CASSGDRAKNIQYF.

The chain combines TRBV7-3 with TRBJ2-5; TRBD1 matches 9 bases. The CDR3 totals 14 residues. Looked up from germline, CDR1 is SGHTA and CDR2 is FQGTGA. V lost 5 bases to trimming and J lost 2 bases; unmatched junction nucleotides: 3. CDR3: CASSPGQGQETQYF. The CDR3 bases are TGTGCCAGCAGCCCTGGACAGGGGCAAGAGACCCAGTACTTC.

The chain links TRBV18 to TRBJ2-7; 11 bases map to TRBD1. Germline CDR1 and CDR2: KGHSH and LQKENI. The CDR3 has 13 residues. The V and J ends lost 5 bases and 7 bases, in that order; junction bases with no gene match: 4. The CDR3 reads CASSGQGAGEQYF. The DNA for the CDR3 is TGTGCCAGCTCAGGACAGGGGGCTGGGGAGCAGTACTTC.

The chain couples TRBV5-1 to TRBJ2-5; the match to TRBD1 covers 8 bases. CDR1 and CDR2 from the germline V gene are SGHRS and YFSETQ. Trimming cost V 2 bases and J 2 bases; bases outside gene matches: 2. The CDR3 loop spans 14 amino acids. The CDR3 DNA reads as TGCGCCAGCAGCTTCCGGGACAGGCAAGAGACCCAGTACTTC. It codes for CASSFRDRQETQYF.

The CDR3 DNA is TGTGCCAGCAGGAGGGGGGACAGTGGCACCGGGGAGCTGTTTTTT. It encodes CASRRGDSGTGELFF. The rearrangement joins TRBV6-5 to TRBJ2-2, with TRBD1 as a possible D gene (7 bases). CDR1 is MNHEY, CDR2 SVGAGI, per germline. The CDR3 length is 15 residues. Trimming pared 6 bases from V and 4 bases from J, leaving 15 bases between.